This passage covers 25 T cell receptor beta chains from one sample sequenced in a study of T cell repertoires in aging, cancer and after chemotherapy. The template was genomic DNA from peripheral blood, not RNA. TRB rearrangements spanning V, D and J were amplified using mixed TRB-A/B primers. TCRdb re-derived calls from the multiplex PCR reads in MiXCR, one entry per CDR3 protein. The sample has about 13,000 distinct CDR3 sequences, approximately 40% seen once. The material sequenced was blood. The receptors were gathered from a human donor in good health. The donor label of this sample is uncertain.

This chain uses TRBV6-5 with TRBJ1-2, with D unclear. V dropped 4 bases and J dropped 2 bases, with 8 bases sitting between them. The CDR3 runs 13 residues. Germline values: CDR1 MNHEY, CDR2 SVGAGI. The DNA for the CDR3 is TGTGCCAGCAGTTCGTTCGACAACTATGGCTACACCTTC. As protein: CASSSFDNYGYTF.

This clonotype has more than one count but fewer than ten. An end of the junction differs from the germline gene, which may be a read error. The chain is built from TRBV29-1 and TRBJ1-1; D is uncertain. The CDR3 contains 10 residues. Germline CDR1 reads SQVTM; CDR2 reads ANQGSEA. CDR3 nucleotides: TGTGGTACGGCGGGCACTGAAGCTTTCTTT. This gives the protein CGTAGTEAFF.

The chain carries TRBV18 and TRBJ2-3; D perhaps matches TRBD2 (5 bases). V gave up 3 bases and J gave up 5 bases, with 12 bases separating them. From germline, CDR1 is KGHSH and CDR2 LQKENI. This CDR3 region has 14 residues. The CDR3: CASSPITSRDTQYF. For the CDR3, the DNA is TGTGCCAGCTCACCGATAACTAGTAGAGATACGCAGTATTTT.

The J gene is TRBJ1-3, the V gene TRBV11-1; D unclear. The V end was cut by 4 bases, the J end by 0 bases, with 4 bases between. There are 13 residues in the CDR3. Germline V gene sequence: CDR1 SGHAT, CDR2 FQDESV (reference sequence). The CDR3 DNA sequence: TGTGCCAGCAGCTCCAACTCTGGAAACACCATATATTTT. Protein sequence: CASSSNSGNTIYF. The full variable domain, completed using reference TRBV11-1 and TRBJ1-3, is EAEVAQSPRYKITEKSQAVAFWCDPISGHATLYWYRQILGQGPELLVQFQDESVVDDSQLPKDRFSAERLKGVDSTLKIQPAELGDSAMYLCASSSNSGNTIYFGEGSWLTVV.

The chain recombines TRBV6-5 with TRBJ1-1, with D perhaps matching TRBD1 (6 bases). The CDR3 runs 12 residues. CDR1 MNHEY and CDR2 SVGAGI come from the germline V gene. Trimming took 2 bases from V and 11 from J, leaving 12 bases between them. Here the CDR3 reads CASSYPTGNAFF. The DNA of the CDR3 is TGTGCCAGCAGTTACCCTACAGGGAATGCTTTCTTT.

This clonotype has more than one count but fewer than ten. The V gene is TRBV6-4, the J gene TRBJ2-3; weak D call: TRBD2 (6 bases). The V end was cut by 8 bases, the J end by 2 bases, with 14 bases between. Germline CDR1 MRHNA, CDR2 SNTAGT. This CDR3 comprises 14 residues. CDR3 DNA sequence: TGTGCCAGCTCCGGGGGACTTCACACAGATACGCAGTATTTT. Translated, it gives CASSGGLHTDTQYF.

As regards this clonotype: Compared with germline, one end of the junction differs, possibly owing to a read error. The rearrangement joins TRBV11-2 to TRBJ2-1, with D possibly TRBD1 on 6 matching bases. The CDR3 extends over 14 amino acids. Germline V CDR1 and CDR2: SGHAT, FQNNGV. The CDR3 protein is CASSSSGAYNEQFF. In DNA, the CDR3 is TGCGCCAGCAGCTCTTCAGGGGCCTACAATGAGCAGTTCTTC. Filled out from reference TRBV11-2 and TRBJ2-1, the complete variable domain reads EAGVAQSPRYKIIEKRQSVAFWCNPISGHATLYWYQQILGQGPKLLIQFQNNGVVDDSQLPKDRFSAERLKGVDSTLKIQPAKLEDSAVYLCASSSSGAYNEQFFGPGTRLTVL.

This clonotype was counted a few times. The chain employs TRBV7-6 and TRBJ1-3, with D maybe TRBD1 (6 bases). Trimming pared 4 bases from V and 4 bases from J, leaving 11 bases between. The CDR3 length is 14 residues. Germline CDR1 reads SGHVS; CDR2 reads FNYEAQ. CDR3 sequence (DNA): TGTGCCAGCAGCTCCCACGGGACAGGAAACACCATATATTTT. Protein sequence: CASSSHGTGNTIYF.

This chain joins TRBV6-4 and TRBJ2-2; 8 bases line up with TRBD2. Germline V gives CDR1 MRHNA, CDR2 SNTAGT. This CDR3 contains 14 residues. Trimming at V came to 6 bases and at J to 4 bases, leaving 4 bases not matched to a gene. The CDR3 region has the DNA TGTGCCAGCAGAAGCGGGAGATCCACCGGGGAGCTGTTTTTT. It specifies CASRSGRSTGELFF.

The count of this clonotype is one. This CDR3 reads CASSYQQSYEQYF. The CDR3 DNA is TGTGCCAGCAGTTACCAGCAGTCCTACGAGCAGTACTTC. J is TRBJ2-7 and V is TRBV6-5; D is undetermined. The CDR3 contains 13 residues. Germline loops: CDR1 MNHEY, CDR2 SVGAGI. V was cut by 2 bases and J by 1 base, with 6 bases left in between.

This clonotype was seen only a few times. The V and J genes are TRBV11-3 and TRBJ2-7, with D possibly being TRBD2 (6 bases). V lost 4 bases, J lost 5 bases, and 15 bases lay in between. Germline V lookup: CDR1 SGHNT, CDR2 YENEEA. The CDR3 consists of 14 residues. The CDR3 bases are TGTGCCAGCAGCTGGGAGGAGGTTCGGAACGAGCAGTACTTC. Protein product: CASSWEEVRNEQYF.

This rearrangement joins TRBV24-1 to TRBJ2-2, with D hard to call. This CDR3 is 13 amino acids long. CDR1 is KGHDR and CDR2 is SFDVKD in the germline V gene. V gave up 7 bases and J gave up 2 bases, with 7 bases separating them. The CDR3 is CATSHLNTGELFF. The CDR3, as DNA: TGTGCCACCAGCCATCTTAACACCGGGGAGCTGTTTTTT.

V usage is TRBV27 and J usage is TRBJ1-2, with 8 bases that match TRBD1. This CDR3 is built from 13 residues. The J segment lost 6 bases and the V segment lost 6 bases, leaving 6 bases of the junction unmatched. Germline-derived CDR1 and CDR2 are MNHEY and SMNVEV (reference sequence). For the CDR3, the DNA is TGTGCCAGCAGAATGGGACAGGATAATGGCTACACCTTC. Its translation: CASRMGQDNGYTF.

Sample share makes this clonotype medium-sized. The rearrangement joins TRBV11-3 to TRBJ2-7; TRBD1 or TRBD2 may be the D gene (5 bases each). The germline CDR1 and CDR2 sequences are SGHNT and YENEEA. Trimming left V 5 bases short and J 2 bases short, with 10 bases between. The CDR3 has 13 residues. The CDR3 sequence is CASSRDAAYEQYF. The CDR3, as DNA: TGTGCCAGCAGCCGGGACGCAGCCTACGAGCAGTACTTC. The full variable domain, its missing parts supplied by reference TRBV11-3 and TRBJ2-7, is EAGVVQSPRYKIIEKKQPVAFWCNPISGHNTLYWYLQNLGQGPELLIRYENEEAVDDSQLPKDRFSAERLKGVDSTLKIQPAELGDSAVYLCASSRDAAYEQYFGPGTRLTVT.

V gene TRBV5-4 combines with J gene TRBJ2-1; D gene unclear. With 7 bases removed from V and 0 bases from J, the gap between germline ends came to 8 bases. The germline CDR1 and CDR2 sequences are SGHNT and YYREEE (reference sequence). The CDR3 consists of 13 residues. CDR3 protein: CASGALSYNEQFF. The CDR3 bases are TGTGCCAGCGGAGCGCTCTCCTACAATGAGCAGTTCTTC.

In DNA form, the CDR3 reads TGTGCCAGCACGCTGGTGGGCGCCAGTGACACTGAAGCTTTCTTT. Its translation: CASTLVGASDTEAFF. The chain recombines TRBV6-2 or TRBV6-3 with TRBJ1-1; D is unclear. Germline V gene lookup returns CDR1 MNHEY and CDR2 SVGEGT. V was cut by 7 bases and J by 3 bases, with 18 bases left in between. The CDR3 covers 15 residues.

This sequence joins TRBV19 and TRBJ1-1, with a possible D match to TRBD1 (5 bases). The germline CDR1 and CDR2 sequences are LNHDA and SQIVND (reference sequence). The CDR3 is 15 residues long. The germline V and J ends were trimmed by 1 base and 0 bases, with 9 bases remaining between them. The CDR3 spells CASSIAGGVNTEAFF. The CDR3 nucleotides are TGTGCCAGTAGTATAGCGGGGGGAGTGAACACTGAAGCTTTCTTT.

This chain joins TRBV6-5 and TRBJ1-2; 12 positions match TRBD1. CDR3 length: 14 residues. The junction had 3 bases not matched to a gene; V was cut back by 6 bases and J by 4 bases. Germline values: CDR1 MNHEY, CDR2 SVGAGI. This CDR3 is CASRGQGAAYGYTF. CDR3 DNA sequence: TGTGCCAGCAGGGGACAGGGGGCAGCCTATGGCTACACCTTC.

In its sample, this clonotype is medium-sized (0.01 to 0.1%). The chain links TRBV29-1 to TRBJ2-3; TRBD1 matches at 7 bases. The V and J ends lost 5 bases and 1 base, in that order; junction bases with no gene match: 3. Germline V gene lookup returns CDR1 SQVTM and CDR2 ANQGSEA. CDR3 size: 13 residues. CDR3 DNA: TGCAGCGTTTCTACAGGGGGCACAGATACGCAGTATTTT. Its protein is CSVSTGGTDTQYF.

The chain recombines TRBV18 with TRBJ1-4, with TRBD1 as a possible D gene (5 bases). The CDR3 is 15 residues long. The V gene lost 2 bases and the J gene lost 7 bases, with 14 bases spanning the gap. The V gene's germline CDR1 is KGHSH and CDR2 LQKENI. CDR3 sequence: CASSPAGARGEKLFF. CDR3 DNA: TGTGCCAGCTCACCAGCCGGGGCTCGCGGTGAAAAACTGTTTTTT.

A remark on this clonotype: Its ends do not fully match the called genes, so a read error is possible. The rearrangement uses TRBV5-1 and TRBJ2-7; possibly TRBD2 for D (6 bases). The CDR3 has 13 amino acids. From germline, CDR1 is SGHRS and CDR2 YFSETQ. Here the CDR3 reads CASGLGGRYEQYF. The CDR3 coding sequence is TGCGCCAGCGGCTTGGGGGGACGGTACGAGCAGTACTTC. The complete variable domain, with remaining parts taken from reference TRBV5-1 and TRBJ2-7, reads KAGVTQTPRYLIKTRGQQVTLSCSPISGHRSVSWYQQTPGQGLQFLFEYFSETQRNKGNFPGRFSGRQFSNSRSEMNVSTLELGDSALYLCASGLGGRYEQYFGPGTRLTVT.

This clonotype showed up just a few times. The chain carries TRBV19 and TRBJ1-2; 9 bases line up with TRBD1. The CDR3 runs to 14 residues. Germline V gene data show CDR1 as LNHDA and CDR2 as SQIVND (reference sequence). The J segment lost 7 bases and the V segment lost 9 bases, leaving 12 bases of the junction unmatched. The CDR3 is CASISGQGSFGYTF. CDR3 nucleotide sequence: TGTGCCAGCATAAGCGGACAGGGGAGTTTTGGCTACACCTTC.

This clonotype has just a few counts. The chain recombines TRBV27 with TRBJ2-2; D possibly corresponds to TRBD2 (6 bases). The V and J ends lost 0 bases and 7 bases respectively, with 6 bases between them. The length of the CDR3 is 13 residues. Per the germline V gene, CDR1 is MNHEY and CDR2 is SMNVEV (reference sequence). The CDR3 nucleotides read TGTGCCAGCAGTTTATCGGGAGGCGGGGAGCTGTTTTTT. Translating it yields CASSLSGGGELFF.

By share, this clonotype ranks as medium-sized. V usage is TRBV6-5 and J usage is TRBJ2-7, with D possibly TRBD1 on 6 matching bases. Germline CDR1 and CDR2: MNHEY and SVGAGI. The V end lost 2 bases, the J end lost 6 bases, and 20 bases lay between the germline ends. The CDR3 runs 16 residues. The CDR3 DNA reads TGTGCCAGCAGTTACGGGGTCGGCAGGGGATATGGCGAGCAGTACTTC. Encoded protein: CASSYGVGRGYGEQYF.

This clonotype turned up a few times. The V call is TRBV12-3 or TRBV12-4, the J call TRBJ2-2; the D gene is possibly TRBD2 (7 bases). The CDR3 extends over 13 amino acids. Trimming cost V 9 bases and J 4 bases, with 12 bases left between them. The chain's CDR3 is CARQGGSTGELFF. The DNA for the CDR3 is TGTGCCAGACAGGGAGGGAGCACCGGGGAGCTGTTTTTT.